The present T cell receptor beta chain was sequenced within a study of T cell responses to AZD1222 COVID-19 vaccine. Study results and limitations: The study found vaccine-associated CD4 TCRs spanning spike, dominant at 160-218 and 743-854. The number of AZD1222 recipients seropositive at baseline was only five or six.

With regard to this clone: The antigen is unknown.

The V gene's germline CDR1 is MNHEY and CDR2 SVGAGI. CDR3 length: 11 residues. V lost 6 bases and J 10 bases, leaving 12 bases between the germline ends. Profiling relied on immunoSEQ multiplex PCR, and the TCRdb table lists in-frame clones only, not all of them. The sample has under 200,000 clones, approximately 90% seen once. The input for sequencing was peripheral blood, taken 28 days after the second AZD1222 dose. The chain recombines TRBV6-5 with TRBJ1-1, with TRBD1 as a possible D gene (5 bases). The receptor comes from an adult who received the AZD1222 COVID-19 vaccine. The CDR3 here is CASRGPQGAFF. The CDR3 DNA reads as TGTGCCAGCAGGGGGCCCCAGGGAGCTTTCTTT.